This TCR beta chain was obtained from a study of cytomegalovirus exposure and HLA in healthy donors. General study points: For most TCR beta V segments, an earlier analysis put the productive rate at about 87% or about 30% of the time. TCR beta V- and J-gene trimming was later associated with a missense DCLRE1C variant. Excluded were some V segments that proved indistinguishable, including TRBV6-2 and TRBV6-3. With further analysis later on, most CMV-associated TCR beta chains appeared HLA-restricted.

On this clone itself: The antigen remains undetermined.

V was clipped by 4 bases and J by 2 bases; unmatched bases: 6. Germline loops: CDR1 MNHNS, CDR2 SASEGT. This CDR3 region has 15 residues. The PCR was carried out with 60 Vbeta primers and 13 Jbeta primers. The protocol was immunoSEQ multiplex PCR, while the TCRdb copy is restricted to in-frame clones and leaves out a portion. The sample gives 180,000 or so clones, approximately 77% of which show up once; approximately 1.6% is in the top ten. The source material was PBMCs. The sequence was obtained from a male donor in good health and CMV-seronegative. The V call is TRBV6-1, the J call TRBJ2-5, with 8 bases identical to TRBD2. CDR3 amino acids: CASSANSGMQETQYF. In DNA, the CDR3 is TGTGCCAGCAGTGCAAATAGCGGGATGCAAGAGACCCAGTACTTC.